A single sample gave rise to the 2 T cell receptor beta chains below, sequenced in a study of blood T cell repertoires in COVID-19. Profiled with immunoSEQ multiplex PCR; TCRdb holds only in-frame clones, not every one. This sample carries tens of thousands of clones, around 90% of them seen once, and the ten largest clones take approximately 20%. Sequenced input: peripheral blood. Receptors originate from an elderly woman with acute or convalescent COVID-19.

This chain connects TRBV7-9 to TRBJ1-5, with D tentatively TRBD1 (5 bases). Per the germline V gene, CDR1 is SEHNR and CDR2 is FQNEAQ (reference sequence). V shed 6 bases and J shed 2 bases, with 11 bases lying between them. The CDR3 extends over 14 amino acids. The CDR3 loop reads CASSVDNRNQPQHF. CDR3 in DNA: TGTGCCAGCAGTGTGGACAACCGCAATCAGCCCCAGCATTTT.

J is TRBJ2-2 and V is TRBV4-3; D not resolved. The CDR3 loop spans 13 amino acids. CDR1 and CDR2 from the germline V gene are LGHNA and YSLEER. The CDR3 loop is CGSSLRGTGELFF. CDR3 in DNA: TGCGGCTCTTCCCTTCGAGGCACCGGGGAGCTGTTTTTT.